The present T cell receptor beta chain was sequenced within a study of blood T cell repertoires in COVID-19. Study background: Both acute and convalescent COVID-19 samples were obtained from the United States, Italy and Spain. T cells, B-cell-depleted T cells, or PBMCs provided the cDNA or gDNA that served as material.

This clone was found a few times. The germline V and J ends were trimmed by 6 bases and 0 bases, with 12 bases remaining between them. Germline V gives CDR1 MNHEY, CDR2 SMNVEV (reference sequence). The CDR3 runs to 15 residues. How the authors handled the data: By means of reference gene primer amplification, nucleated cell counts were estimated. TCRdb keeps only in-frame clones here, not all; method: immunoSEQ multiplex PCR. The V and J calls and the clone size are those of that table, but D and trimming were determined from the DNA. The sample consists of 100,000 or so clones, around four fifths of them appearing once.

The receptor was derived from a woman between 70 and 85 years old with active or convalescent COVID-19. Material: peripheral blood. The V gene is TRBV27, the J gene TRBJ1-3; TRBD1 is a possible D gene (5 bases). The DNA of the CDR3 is TGTGCCAGCAGCCGGGACGGGAGCTCTGGAAACACCATATATTTT. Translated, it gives CASSRDGSSGNTIYF.